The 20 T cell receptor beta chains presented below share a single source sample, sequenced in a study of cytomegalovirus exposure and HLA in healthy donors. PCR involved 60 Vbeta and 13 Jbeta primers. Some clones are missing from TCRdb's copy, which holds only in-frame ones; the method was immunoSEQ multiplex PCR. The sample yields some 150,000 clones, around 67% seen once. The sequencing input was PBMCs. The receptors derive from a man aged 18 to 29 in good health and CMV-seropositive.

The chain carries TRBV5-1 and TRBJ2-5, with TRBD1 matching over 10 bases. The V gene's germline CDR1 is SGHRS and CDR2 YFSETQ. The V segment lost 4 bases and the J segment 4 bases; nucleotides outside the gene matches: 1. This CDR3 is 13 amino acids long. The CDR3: CASSRDRGETQYF. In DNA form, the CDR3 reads TGCGCCAGCAGCCGGGACAGGGGAGAGACCCAGTACTTC.

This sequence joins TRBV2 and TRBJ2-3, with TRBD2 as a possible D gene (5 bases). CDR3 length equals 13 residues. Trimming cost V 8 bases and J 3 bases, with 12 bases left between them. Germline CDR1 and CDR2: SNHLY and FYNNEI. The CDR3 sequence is CASERYTTDTQYF. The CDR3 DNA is TGTGCCAGCGAGCGGTACACTACAGATACGCAGTATTTT.

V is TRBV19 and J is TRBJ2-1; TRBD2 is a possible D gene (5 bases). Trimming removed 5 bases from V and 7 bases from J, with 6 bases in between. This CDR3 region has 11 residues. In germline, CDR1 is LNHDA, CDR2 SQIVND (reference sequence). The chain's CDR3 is CASSEGNEQFF. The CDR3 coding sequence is TGTGCCAGTAGTGAGGGAAATGAGCAGTTCTTC.

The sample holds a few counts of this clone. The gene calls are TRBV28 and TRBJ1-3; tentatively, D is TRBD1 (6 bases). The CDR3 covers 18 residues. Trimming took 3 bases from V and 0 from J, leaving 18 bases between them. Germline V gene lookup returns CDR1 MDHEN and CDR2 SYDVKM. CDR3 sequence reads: CASSFSHGTPSSGNTIYF. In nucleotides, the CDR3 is TGTGCCAGCAGTTTCTCCCACGGGACACCGAGCTCTGGAAACACCATATATTTT.

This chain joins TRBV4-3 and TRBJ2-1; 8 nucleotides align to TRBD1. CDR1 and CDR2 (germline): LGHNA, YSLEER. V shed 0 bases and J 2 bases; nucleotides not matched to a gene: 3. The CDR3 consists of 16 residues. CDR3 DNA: TGCGCCAGCAGCCAAGATTGGGGACAGGCCTACAATGAGCAGTTCTTC. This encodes CASSQDWGQAYNEQFF.

The CDR3 bases are TGTGCCAGCAGCTTCACAGGGGGCGGGGGCGCTGAAGCTTTCTTT. Translation: CASSFTGGGGAEAFF. The gene calls are TRBV5-5 and TRBJ1-1; 9 bases agree with TRBD1. Germline CDR1 is SGHKS and CDR2 is YYEKEE (reference sequence). This CDR3 contains 15 residues. V was pared by 2 bases and J by 6 bases, with 8 bases of the junction left unmatched.

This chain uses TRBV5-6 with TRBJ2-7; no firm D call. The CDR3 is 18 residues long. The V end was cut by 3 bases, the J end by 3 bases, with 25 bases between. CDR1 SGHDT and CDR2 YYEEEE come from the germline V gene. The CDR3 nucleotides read TGTGCCAGCAGCTGGAAACTCGGGTTTCTTGAGGTGGGCTACGAGCAGTACTTC. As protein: CASSWKLGFLEVGYEQYF. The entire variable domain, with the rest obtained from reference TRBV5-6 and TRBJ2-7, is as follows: DAGVTQSPTHLIKTRGQQVTLRCSPKSGHDTVSWYQQALGQGPQFIFQYYEEEERQRGNFPDRFSGHQFPNYSSELNVNALLLGDSALYLCASSWKLGFLEVGYEQYFGPGTRLTVT.

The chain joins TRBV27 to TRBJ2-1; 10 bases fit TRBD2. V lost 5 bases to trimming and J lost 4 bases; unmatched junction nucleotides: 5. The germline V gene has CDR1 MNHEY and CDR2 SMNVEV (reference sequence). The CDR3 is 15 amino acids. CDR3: CASSPSGSSYNEQFF. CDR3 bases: TGTGCCAGCAGTCCTAGCGGGAGCTCATACAATGAGCAGTTCTTC.

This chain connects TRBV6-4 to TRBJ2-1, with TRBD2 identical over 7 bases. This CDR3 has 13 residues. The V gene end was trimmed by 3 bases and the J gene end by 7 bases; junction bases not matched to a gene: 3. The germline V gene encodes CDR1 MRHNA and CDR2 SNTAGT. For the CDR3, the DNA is TGTGCCAGCAGTGAGATACTAGCGAATGAGCAGTTCTTC. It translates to CASSEILANEQFF.

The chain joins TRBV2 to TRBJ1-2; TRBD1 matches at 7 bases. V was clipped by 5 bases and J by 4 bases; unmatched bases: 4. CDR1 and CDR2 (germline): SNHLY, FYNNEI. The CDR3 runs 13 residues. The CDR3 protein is CASSTGVGYGYTF. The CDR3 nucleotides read TGTGCCAGCAGTACAGGGGTGGGCTATGGCTACACCTTC. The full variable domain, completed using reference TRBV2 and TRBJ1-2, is EPEVTQTPSHQVTQMGQEVILRCVPISNHLYFYWYRQILGQKVEFLVSFYNNEISEKSEIFDDQFSVERPDGSNFTLKIRSTKLEDSAMYFCASSTGVGYGYTFGSGTRLTVV.

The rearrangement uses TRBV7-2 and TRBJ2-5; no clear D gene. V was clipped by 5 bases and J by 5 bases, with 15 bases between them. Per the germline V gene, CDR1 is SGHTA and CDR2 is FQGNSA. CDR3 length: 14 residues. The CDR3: CASSPRVGKETQYF. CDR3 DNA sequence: TGTGCCAGCAGCCCCCGGGTAGGAAAGGAGACCCAGTACTTC.

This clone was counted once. The CDR3 nucleotides read TGTGCCATCAGTGAGTTTGGGCGTAGCACAGATACGCAGTATTTT. It encodes CAISEFGRSTDTQYF. V and J are TRBV10-3 and TRBJ2-3; no definite D call. The CDR3 length is 15 residues. The germline V gene encodes CDR1 ENHRY and CDR2 SYGVKD. Trimming stripped 1 base from V and 0 bases from J, with 8 bases between.

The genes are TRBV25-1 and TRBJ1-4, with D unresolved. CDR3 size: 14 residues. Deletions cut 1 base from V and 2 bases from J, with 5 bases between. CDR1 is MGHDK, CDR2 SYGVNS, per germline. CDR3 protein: CASSESGTNEKLFF. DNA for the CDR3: TGTGCCAGCAGTGAATCCGGGACTAATGAAAAACTGTTTTTT.

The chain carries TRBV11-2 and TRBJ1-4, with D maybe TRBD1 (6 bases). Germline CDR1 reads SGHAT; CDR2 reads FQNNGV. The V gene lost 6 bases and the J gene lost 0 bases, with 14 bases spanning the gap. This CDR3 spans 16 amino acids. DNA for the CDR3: TGTGCCAGCAGACCTAACAGGGACGCAACTAATGAAAAACTGTTTTTT. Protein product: CASRPNRDATNEKLFF.

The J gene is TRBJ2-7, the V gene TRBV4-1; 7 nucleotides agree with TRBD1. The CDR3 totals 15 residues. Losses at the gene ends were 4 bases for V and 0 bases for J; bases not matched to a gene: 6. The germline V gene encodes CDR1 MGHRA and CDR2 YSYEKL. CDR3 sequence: CASSRSGTVSYEQYF. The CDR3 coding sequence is TGCGCCAGCAGCCGATCCGGGACAGTCTCCTACGAGCAGTACTTC.

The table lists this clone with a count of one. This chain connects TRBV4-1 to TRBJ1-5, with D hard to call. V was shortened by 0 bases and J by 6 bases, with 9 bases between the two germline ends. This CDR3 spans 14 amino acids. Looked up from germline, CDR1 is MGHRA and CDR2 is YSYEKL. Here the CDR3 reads CASSQDPGGQPQHF. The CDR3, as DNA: TGCGCCAGCAGCCAAGATCCAGGTGGTCAGCCCCAGCATTTT.

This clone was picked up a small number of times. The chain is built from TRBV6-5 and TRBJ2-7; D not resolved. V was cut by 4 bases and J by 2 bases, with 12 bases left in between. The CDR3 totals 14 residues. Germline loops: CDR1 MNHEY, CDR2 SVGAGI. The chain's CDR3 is CASSLIDKTYEQYF. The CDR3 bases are TGTGCCAGCAGTTTAATCGACAAAACCTACGAGCAGTACTTC.

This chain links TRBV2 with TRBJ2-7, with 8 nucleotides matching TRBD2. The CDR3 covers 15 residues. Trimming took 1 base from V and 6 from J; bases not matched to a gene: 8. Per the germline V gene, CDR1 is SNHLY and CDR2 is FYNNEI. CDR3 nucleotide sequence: TGTGCCAGCAGTGAAGAAATAGCGGGGTTGGGCGAGCAGTACTTC. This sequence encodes CASSEEIAGLGEQYF.

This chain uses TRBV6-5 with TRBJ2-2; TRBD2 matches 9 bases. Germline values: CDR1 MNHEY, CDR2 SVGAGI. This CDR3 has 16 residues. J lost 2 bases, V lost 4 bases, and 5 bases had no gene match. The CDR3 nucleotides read TGTGCCAGCAGTTCCGGGACTAGCATTAACACCGGGGAGCTGTTTTTT. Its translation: CASSSGTSINTGELFF.

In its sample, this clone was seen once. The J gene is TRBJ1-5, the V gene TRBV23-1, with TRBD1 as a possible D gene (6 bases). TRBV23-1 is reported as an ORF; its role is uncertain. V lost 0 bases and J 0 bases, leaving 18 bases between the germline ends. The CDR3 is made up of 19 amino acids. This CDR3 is CASSQSLGTKRYSNQPQHF. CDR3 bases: TGCGCCAGCAGTCAATCGTTAGGGACAAAAAGATATAGCAATCAGCCCCAGCATTTT.